These T cell receptor beta chains were read from a single sample in a study of T cells after yellow fever vaccination. TCRdb reprocessed the 5' RACE reads with MiXCR, giving one entry per CDR3 protein. The data hold 500,000 to 650,000 distinct CDR3 sequences, with 9% to 15% observed a single time. The sample in question was PBMCs, obtained on the day of the yellow fever booster vaccination. Every receptor here comes from a man aged 25-45 years who received the YFV17D yellow fever vaccine. Both conserved end residues are part of each CDR3. A D gene is named only where the DNA matches it firmly. Clone size appears in some rows only: once, few, many, or a class for an expanded clone.

17 | NA | NA | TRBJ1-5 | TRBV7-2 | CASSLGRAQYSNQPQHF
14 | NA | NA | TRBJ2-1 | TRBV7-2 | CASSSRRQGGEQFF
16 | NA | NA | TRBJ2-1 | TRBV12-5 | CASGLAEPSRYNEQFF
15 | few | NA | TRBJ2-2 | TRBV7-2 | CASRSGGPGTGELFF
16 | many | NA | TRBJ2-4 | TRBV7-8 | CASSSPQKGEGDIQYF
12 | once | TRBD1 | TRBJ2-5 | TRBV29-1 | CSATGGKETQYF
17 | many | NA | TRBJ2-3 | TRBV4-3 | CASSQDLARGGTDTQYF
19 | few | TRBD1 | TRBJ1-2 | TRBV5-1 | CASYAPPGTARNNNYGYTF
13 | few | TRBD1 | TRBJ2-3 | TRBV19 | CASSLQGRHTQYF
18 | NA | TRBD2 | TRBJ2-1 | TRBV4-3 | CASSRALAGGSIYNEQFF
16 | many | TRBD2 | TRBJ2-2 | TRBV28 | CASSPIQGAGGPRLFF
14 | many | NA | TRBJ2-1 | TRBV7-2 | CASSLGGLSNEQFF
13 | NA | NA | TRBJ1-1 | TRBV20-1 | CSARDRGFTEAFF
17 | NA | TRBD2 | TRBJ2-2 | TRBV27 | CASSLYVMAGGTGELFF
13 | few | NA | TRBJ2-1 | TRBV7-8 | CASSLLLDPREFF
13 | many | TRBD2 | TRBJ2-1 | TRBV5-1 | CASSRVGGNEQFF
13 | many | NA | TRBJ1-5 | TRBV20-1 | CSAWHRENQPQHF
13 | few | NA | TRBJ2-7 | TRBV19 | CASSIQGRYEQYF
13 | once | NA | TRBJ2-7 | TRBV29-1 | CSVELGQVYEQYF
17 | few | NA | TRBJ2-7 | TRBV20-1 | CSAWGLLGQGDSYEQYF
15 | few | NA | TRBJ2-2 | TRBV6-1 | CASSRDNVVTGELFF
17 | few | NA | TRBJ2-2 | TRBV18 | CASSPPPGHENTGELFF
17 | NA | TRBD2 | TRBJ2-3 | TRBV18 | CASSPNPSGRATDTQYF
14 | NA | TRBD2 | TRBJ2-3 | TRBV19 | CASAVAGPRDTQYF
14 | many | TRBD1 | TRBJ1-1 | TRBV20-1 | CSGRTGAVNTEAFF
17 | many | TRBD1 | TRBJ2-2 | TRBV6-5 | CASSYGGGQGVTGELFF
15 | few | NA | TRBJ2-1 | TRBV5-8 | CASSLVISGKNEQFF
12 | NA | NA | TRBJ1-5 | TRBV7-8 | CASSFQGPPQHF
16 | NA | NA | TRBJ2-7 | TRBV10-3 | CDISVRRDSLSYEQYF
14 | few | NA | TRBJ1-1 | TRBV3-1 | CASSLVWGESEAFF
16 | few | NA | TRBJ1-6 | TRBV7-9 | CASSLRGAQYASPLHF
18 | few | TRBD2 | TRBJ2-1 | TRBV10-3 | CAITPGLAGVGNINEQFF
16 | few | NA | TRBJ1-2 | TRBV6-5 | CASSYSTFPGTAGYTF
14 | few | NA | TRBJ2-5 | TRBV5-4 | CASSLDKSQETQYF
16 | NA | NA | TRBJ2-6 | TRBV20-1 | CSAHREWDSGANVLTF
14 | few | NA | TRBJ2-2 | TRBV29-1 | CSVGGGTSTGELFF
14 | many | NA | TRBJ2-1 | TRBV7-2 | CASSRGAGHNEQFF